The subject of this entry is one TCR beta chain. The count of this clone is one. The clone's antigen remains unknown. Per-base quality was not reported, and no clone a single base away is much larger than it. The entry originates in a study of graft-versus-host responses after intestinal transplantation (dated by TCRdb to about 2021). About the investigation overall: The transplants that recipients got were multivisceral, liver-intestinal, or isolated intestinal. Anti-thymocyte globulin induction was given to all recipients, followed by maintenance tacrolimus and steroids for about 3 years. Bulk TCR-beta CDR3 sequencing was used to track graft-versus-host and host-versus-graft alloreactive T cell clones in the graft, circulation and bone marrow after intestinal transplantation. Donor T cell macrochimerism was defined as a peak of at least 4% donor T cells among recipient peripheral blood mononuclear cells. The cohort enrolled approximately 24 intestinal transplant recipients, one of whom was a retransplant, and 3 patients without pretransplant specimens were excluded. Alloreactive clones were identified by sequencing pre-transplant mixed lymphocyte reaction products and comparing these products with unstimulated pre-transplant donor and recipient T cells. Rather than being sequenced by the commercial service, samples from a few later patients were sequenced in-house on an Illumina MiSeq and processed with MiXCR. Study-level results and caveats: Conclusions were limited by the relatively low number and heterogeneity of intestinal transplant patients. In the allografts of patients with donor T cell macrochimerism, GvH to HvG T cell clonal ratios were high. Early after transplant, peak levels of circulating GvH clones were associated with declines in HvG clones. GvH clones were detected in recipient bone marrow, and some of these GvH clones were observed earlier in ileal mucosa or blood, consistent with an intestinal mucosal origin.

The time point label for this specimen denotes: cells obtained before transplantation from donor or recipient. CD3+CD4+ and CD3+CD8+ populations were FACS-sorted from unstimulated pre-transplant donor and recipient cells taken from spleen or lymph nodes. Receptors were amplified or captured by the immunoSEQ multiplex PCR assay. For most patients, genomic DNA was isolated with the Qiagen DNeasy Blood and Tissue Kit and sent frozen to Adaptive Biotechnologies for TCR sequencing. High-throughput TCR-beta CDR3 sequencing of genomic DNA from most patients was performed by Adaptive Biotechnologies. The original methods were these. Adaptive's ImmunoSEQ software was the source of the TCR sequencing data for over 15 patients, while three other patients were processed with MiXCR and VDJtools. CD4 versus CD8 sorting errors were corrected by removing sequences found in both subsets at a frequency ratio below 5:1. CDR3 nucleotide sequences shared by donor and recipient were removed because the origin of these sequences could not be assigned. To be classed as alloreactive, a clone needed at least 2-fold expansion over unstimulated cells and a minimum CFSE-low frequency of 0.002% (template counts) or 0.001% (read counts). Clones detected in sequenced pre-transplant spleen, lymph node, or MLR CFSE-low populations of the donor or recipient were defined as mappable. Cumulative frequency of alloreactive clones was calculated as a percentage of all sequences weighted by copy number. TCRdb limited this immuneACCESS table to in-frame rearrangements with V and J called. A share of clones is missing; checked studies link under half to unresolved V genes, and the rest is unexplained. Clone size and V and J calls were adopted from that table, with D and trimming inferred from the DNA. The sample table holds tens of thousands of clones, of which approximately 94% were seen once. The ten most abundant clones make up over 0.4% of the sample.

Ends trimmed: V by 6 bases, J by 3 bases; bases unmatched to a gene: 13. Counted from cysteine to phenylalanine, this CDR3 has 16 amino acids. The DNA shown is the 48-base CDR3, in frame from base 1. CDR1 and CDR2 (MNHEY, SMNVEV) derive from the germline V gene (reference sequence). Sequenced here: unstimulated CD8+ T cells sorted from spleen or lymph node cells, sampled before intestinal transplant. The V gene is TRBV27 and the J gene is TRBJ1-1; 7 bases in the junction line up with TRBD1. This TCR came from a human donor who received an intestinal transplant. The CDR3 amino acid sequence is: CASRLTGQILDTEAFF. The DNA reads as follows: TGTGCCAGCAGGTTGACGGGACAGATTCTGGACACTGAAGCTTTCTTT.